The 19 T cell receptor beta chains below were found in one sample sequenced in a study of CD8 T cells in ankylosing spondylitis. From the 5' RACE reads, TCRdb called clonotypes with MiXCR, one entry per CDR3 protein. The sample includes approximately 340,000 distinct CDR3 sequences, approximately 15% of them seen just once. Sequences were obtained from blood, either unsorted or a sorted T cell fraction (not recorded which). These TCRs come from a male donor with ankylosing spondylitis or in good health (not recorded which).

Ten or more counts support this clonotype. V is TRBV20-1 and J is TRBJ1-5; no reliable D call. The germline V gene encodes CDR1 DFQATT and CDR2 SNEGSKA (reference sequence). The V end was cut by 2 bases, the J end by 4 bases, with 6 bases between. CDR3 length: 12 residues. CDR3 sequence: CSARRPNQPQHF. CDR3 nucleotide sequence: TGCAGTGCTAGAAGGCCGAATCAGCCCCAGCATTTT.

The chain combines TRBV5-1 with TRBJ2-7, with 9 positions matching TRBD2. V gave up 4 bases and J gave up 3 bases; unmatched junction bases: 8. CDR1 SGHRS and CDR2 YFSETQ come from the germline V gene. The CDR3 has 15 residues. DNA for the CDR3: TGCGCCAGCAGCCTTTCTAGCGGGACGGGCTACGAGCAGTACTTC. It encodes CASSLSSGTGYEQYF.

The chain recombines TRBV10-3 with TRBJ1-1; D is perhaps TRBD1 (5 bases). The CDR3 has 14 residues. The germline V gene encodes CDR1 ENHRY and CDR2 SYGVKD. V lost 4 bases to trimming and J lost 4 bases, with 13 bases between them. The CDR3 reads CAISGAGRSTEAFF. The CDR3 bases are TGTGCCATCAGTGGGGCAGGGAGGAGCACTGAAGCTTTCTTT.

This chain uses TRBV20-1 with TRBJ1-4; no clear D gene. Germline V gene lookup returns CDR1 DFQATT and CDR2 SNEGSKA (reference sequence). CDR3 length: 15 residues. V lost 1 base and J 8 bases, leaving 17 bases between the germline ends. Written as DNA, the CDR3 is TGCAGTGCTAGAGGTGTTCCCGGGTCGGAGGAAAAACTGTTTTTT. Its protein is CSARGVPGSEEKLFF.

The chain uses TRBV5-1 and TRBJ2-4, with D tentatively TRBD1 (5 bases). This CDR3 has 18 residues. Between the trimmed V and J ends, which lost 4 bases and 1 base, there was a span of 21 bases. Germline V gene lookup returns CDR1 SGHRS and CDR2 YFSETQ. CDR3 loop: CASSLIPRADTAKNIQYF. CDR3 bases: TGCGCCAGCAGCCTCATCCCCAGGGCTGATACGGCCAAAAACATTCAGTACTTC.

This chain connects TRBV11-2 to TRBJ2-7; either TRBD1 or TRBD2 may supply D (5 bases each). This CDR3 has 15 amino acids. V was cut by 0 bases and J by 3 bases, with 12 bases left in between. Germline V CDR1 and CDR2: SGHAT, FQNNGV. In DNA, the CDR3 is TGTGCCAGCAGCTTAGATCGGGGCAGGTTCTACGAGCAGTACTTC. Protein sequence: CASSLDRGRFYEQYF.

The V call is TRBV3-1, the J call TRBJ2-1, with D possibly TRBD2 on 6 matching bases. V was cut by 1 base and J by 2 bases, with 9 bases left in between. CDR1 is LGHDT, CDR2 YNNKEL, per germline (reference sequence). This CDR3 contains 15 residues. The CDR3 DNA sequence: TGTGCCAGCAGCCAAGGGGGGACTGCCTACAATGAGCAGTTCTTC. This sequence encodes CASSQGGTAYNEQFF.

The chain has TRBV3-1 and TRBJ2-7, with 9 bases matching TRBD1. After removal of 1 base from V and 2 bases from J, the junction contained 3 bases not matched to a gene. The CDR3 covers 15 residues. Germline CDR1 LGHDT, CDR2 YNNKEL (reference sequence). The CDR3 coding sequence is TGTGCCAGCAGCCAAGCAGACAGGGGGGCCTACGAGCAGTACTTC. Translated: CASSQADRGAYEQYF.

The chain links TRBV11-3 to TRBJ2-7; TRBD2 matches 7 bases. This CDR3 is 15 amino acids long. CDR1 is SGHNT, CDR2 YENEEA, per germline. V shed 2 bases, J shed 3 bases, and the junction held 7 bases outside the gene matches. CDR3 sequence: CASSLSGGSIYEQYF. CDR3 DNA: TGTGCCAGCAGCTTATCCGGGGGGTCTATCTACGAGCAGTACTTC.

This clonotype showed up just a few times. The V and J genes are TRBV5-1 and TRBJ2-2, with D possibly called TRBD1 or TRBD2 (6 bases each). With 0 bases removed from V and 4 bases from J, the gap between germline ends came to 10 bases. In germline, CDR1 is SGHRS, CDR2 YFSETQ. The CDR3 sequence is 15 residues long. For the CDR3, the DNA is TGCGCCAGCAGCTTGGAGAAGGGGGGCACCGGGGAGCTGTTTTTT. Protein sequence: CASSLEKGGTGELFF. Combining the CDR3 with reference TRBV5-1 and TRBJ2-2 gives the whole variable domain KAGVTQTPRYLIKTRGQQVTLSCSPISGHRSVSWYQQTPGQGLQFLFEYFSETQRNKGNFPGRFSGRQFSNSRSEMNVSTLELGDSALYLCASSLEKGGTGELFFGEGSRLTVL.

This clonotype came up many times. CDR3 bases: TGCGCCAGCAGCTTGGGCGGCAGGGAGAACACTGAAGCTTTCTTT. Residues: CASSLGGRENTEAFF. The V and J genes are TRBV5-1 and TRBJ1-1; D might be TRBD1 (5 bases). The CDR3 length is 15 residues. V was shortened by 0 bases and J by 1 base, with 10 bases between the two germline ends. Germline CDR1 and CDR2: SGHRS and YFSETQ. Filled out from reference TRBV5-1 and TRBJ1-1, the complete variable domain reads KAGVTQTPRYLIKTRGQQVTLSCSPISGHRSVSWYQQTPGQGLQFLFEYFSETQRNKGNFPGRFSGRQFSNSRSEMNVSTLELGDSALYLCASSLGGRENTEAFFGQGTRLTVV.

This clonotype was seen ten or more times. The chain uses TRBV7-2 and TRBJ1-5, with 7 bases identical to TRBD1. The V gene end was trimmed by 4 bases and the J gene end by 7 bases; junction bases not matched to a gene: 7. The germline V gene has CDR1 SGHTA and CDR2 FQGNSA. The CDR3 runs to 14 residues. CDR3 nucleotide sequence: TGTGCCAGCAGCTACTTGACAGGGAGCCAGCCCCAGCATTTT. This codes for CASSYLTGSQPQHF.

This clonotype was counted between two and nine times. The gene calls are TRBV11-2 and TRBJ2-1; TRBD2 matches 13 bases. The CDR3 contains 14 residues. Germline V gives CDR1 SGHAT, CDR2 FQNNGV. Trimming removed 4 bases from V and 10 bases from J; junction bases left unmatched: 4. CDR3 sequence reads: CASSSGLAGVEQFF. Written as DNA, the CDR3 is TGTGCCAGCAGCTCCGGACTAGCGGGAGTAGAGCAGTTCTTC.

This clonotype was seen many times. The J gene is TRBJ1-1, the V gene TRBV12-3 or TRBV12-4; possibly TRBD1 for D (5 bases). This CDR3 is 14 amino acids long. Trimming took off 4 bases at V and 4 bases at J, with 13 bases between the two ends. DNA of the CDR3: TGTGCCAGCAGTTCCCTCCTGGGGGGCACTGAAGCTTTCTTT. Amino acids: CASSSLLGGTEAFF.

Worth noting for this clonotype: A read error may be the cause here, since a much bigger clone is one base away. This chain links TRBV20-1 with TRBJ2-3; 7 bases agree with TRBD1. Looked up from germline, CDR1 is DFQATT and CDR2 is SNEGSKA (reference sequence). The CDR3 is 15 amino acids. CDR3 protein: CCARDRGTGTDTQYF. The DNA for the CDR3 is TGCTGTGCTAGAGATAGGGGGACAGGCACAGATACGCAGTATTTT.

This sequence joins TRBV3-1 and TRBJ2-7, with D tentatively TRBD2 (7 bases). Per the germline V gene, CDR1 is LGHDT and CDR2 is YNNKEL (reference sequence). The CDR3 has 15 residues. Trimming pared 6 bases from V and 2 bases from J, leaving 17 bases between. The CDR3 DNA is TGTGCCAGCAGGGGCGGGGGCATGGGGGCCTACGAGCAGTACTTC. This encodes CASRGGGMGAYEQYF.

This clonotype was counted once. V usage is TRBV11-2 and J usage is TRBJ2-5; 16 bases align to TRBD2. V trimming: 5 bases; J trimming: 0 bases; junction bases outside the gene matches: 6. There are 18 residues in the CDR3. Germline CDR1 reads SGHAT; CDR2 reads FQNNGV. CDR3 in DNA: TGTGCCAGCAGCCCCGGGACTAGCGGGGGGGCGTACCAAGAGACCCAGTACTTC. Its translation is CASSPGTSGGAYQETQYF. Drawing the rest from reference TRBV11-2 and TRBJ2-5, the complete variable domain is EAGVAQSPRYKIIEKRQSVAFWCNPISGHATLYWYQQILGQGPKLLIQFQNNGVVDDSQLPKDRFSAERLKGVDSTLKIQPAKLEDSAVYLCASSPGTSGGAYQETQYFGPGTRLLVL.

In its sample, this clonotype was seen many times. The chain is built from TRBV12-3 or TRBV12-4 and TRBJ1-4, with D tentatively TRBD1 (5 bases). The CDR3 length is 15 residues. V was clipped by 2 bases and J by 8 bases, with 15 bases between them. The DNA of the CDR3 is TGTGCCAGCAGTTTAAGCAGGGTAACTCGGGAAAAACTGTTTTTT. It translates to CASSLSRVTREKLFF.

The chain joins TRBV3-1 to TRBJ2-5, with TRBD2 identical over 8 bases. Trimming took 0 bases from V and 4 from J; bases not matched to a gene: 4. Germline CDR1 LGHDT, CDR2 YNNKEL (reference sequence). This CDR3 region has 15 residues. This CDR3 reads CASSQETGLGETQYF. CDR3 coding DNA: TGTGCCAGCAGCCAAGAGACGGGACTAGGAGAGACCCAGTACTTC.